This T cell receptor (beta chain) was identified in a study of cytomegalovirus exposure and HLA in healthy donors. The study's findings and limits: In a later analysis, across HLA loci, associated TCR counts were highest for DRB1, lowest for HLA-C.

CDR3 length equals 13 residues. The junction had 3 bases not matched to a gene; V was cut back by 5 bases and J by 9 bases. CDR1 is SGHVS and CDR2 is FQNEAQ in the germline V gene. The PCR contained 60 Vbeta and 13 Jbeta primers. Clones were read by immunoSEQ multiplex PCR, and TCRdb kept only the in-frame ones, dropping some. Here the sample spans about 120,000 clones, over 65% being singletons. A remark on this clone: Its antigen remains unidentified.

J is TRBJ1-6 and V is TRBV7-8; 8 nucleotides match TRBD1. What was sequenced was PBMCs. The source of this sequence is a woman younger than 45 in good health and CMV-seropositive. CDR3 loop: CASSVDRGSPLHF. The CDR3 DNA reads as TGTGCCAGCAGCGTCGACAGGGGTTCACCCCTCCACTTT.